These 16 T cell receptor beta chains were all obtained from the same sample, sequenced in a study of vaccination effects on CD4 cells after COVID-19 (dated by TCRdb to 2021 to 2024). The library came from the immunoSEQ multiplex PCR assay. The clones in this table, taken by TCRdb from immuneACCESS, are in-frame only. Not every clone is retained; where verified, under half of the shortfall comes from an unresolved V gene, and the cause of the rest is unknown. For this sample the table gives roughly 63,000 clones, of which roughly 80% were detected only once. 12% of the sample lies in the top ten. Their antigens remain unidentified. The ViraFEST assay stimulated PBMC with viral peptide pools and then used TCR sequencing to identify antigen-specific CD4+ T cell clonotypes by expansion. After roughly 11 days of culture, CD4+ T cells were isolated with the EasySep CD4+ T cell isolation kit. None of the healthy vaccine recipients had a prior SARS-CoV-2 infection, which was confirmed by nucleocapsid antibody tests that came back negative both before and after vaccination.

Sequencing used CD4+ T cells from PBMCs cultured with SARS-CoV-2 spike peptides, obtained before COVID-19 vaccination. The cell subset or site label here, explained by the study, means: SARS-CoV-2 spike overlapping peptide pool stimulation. Receptors were obtained from a human donor who received a COVID-19 vaccine.

This chain links TRBV4-1 with TRBJ2-1, with D perhaps matching TRBD1 (5 bases). Germline CDR1 is MGHRA and CDR2 is YSYEKL. There are 16 residues in the CDR3. The V gene lost 1 base and the J gene lost 0 bases, with 10 bases spanning the gap. This chain's CDR3 is CASSQGGHSSYNEQFF. For the CDR3, the DNA is TGCGCCAGCAGCCAAGGGGGCCACTCCTCCTACAATGAGCAGTTCTTC.

For the CDR3, the DNA is TGCGCCAGCAGCCCGCCTCTTCAGACCTCACCCCTCCACTTT. Residues: CASSPPLQTSPLHF. The V gene is TRBV4-1, the J gene TRBJ1-6; D not certain. The CDR3 length is 14 residues. V lost 4 bases and J 10 bases, leaving 14 bases between the germline ends. Looked up from germline, CDR1 is MGHRA and CDR2 is YSYEKL.

V usage is TRBV28 and J usage is TRBJ1-5, with TRBD1 as a possible D gene (5 bases). The CDR3 extends over 15 amino acids. The V end was cut by 7 bases, the J end by 3 bases, with 16 bases between. Germline V gene lookup returns CDR1 MDHEN and CDR2 SYDVKM. CDR3 sequence: CASTLLGGNNQPQHF. Here the CDR3 DNA reads TGTGCCAGCACCCTCCTCGGGGGGAACAATCAGCCCCAGCATTTT.

The chain uses TRBV6-5 and TRBJ2-3, with D possibly matching TRBD2 (5 bases). Trimming removed 8 bases from V and 0 bases from J, with 9 bases in between. The CDR3 extends over 13 amino acids. In germline, CDR1 is MNHEY, CDR2 SVGAGI. The CDR3 DNA reads as TGTGCCAGCCGACGGACTAGCACAGATACGCAGTATTTT. It encodes CASRRTSTDTQYF.

The V call is TRBV5-1, the J call TRBJ1-4; D gene ambiguous. Germline V gene sequence: CDR1 SGHRS, CDR2 YFSETQ. V lost 3 bases and J lost 3, with 9 bases in between. This CDR3 spans 14 amino acids. This CDR3 reads CASSSVAANEKLFF. Written as DNA, the CDR3 is TGCGCCAGCAGCTCAGTTGCGGCTAATGAAAAACTGTTTTTT.

The genes are TRBV29-1 and TRBJ2-3; D is ambiguous. Germline V CDR1 and CDR2: SQVTM, ANQGSEA. This CDR3 is 16 amino acids long. V was clipped by 3 bases and J by 2 bases, with 18 bases between them. The CDR3 region has the DNA TGCAGCGTTGAGGGTTTGAACAGTCGATCCACAGATACGCAGTATTTT. The encoded protein is CSVEGLNSRSTDTQYF.

This clone occurred once. The CDR3, as DNA: TGTGCCAGCAAACGAGACCCGGGACAGGGGGATTCACCCCTCCACTTT. Its protein is CASKRDPGQGDSPLHF. This sequence joins TRBV6-6 and TRBJ1-6, with 11 bases lining up with TRBD1. This CDR3 region has 16 residues. The V gene end was trimmed by 7 bases and the J gene end by 8 bases; junction bases not matched to a gene: 10. Per germline, CDR1 MNHNY and CDR2 SVGAGI (reference sequence).

The chain links TRBV24-1 to TRBJ2-1, with 8 bases lining up with TRBD1. The CDR3 is made up of 16 amino acids. Germline V gene sequence: CDR1 KGHDR, CDR2 SFDVKD. The V gene end was trimmed by 5 bases and the J gene end by 7 bases; junction bases not matched to a gene: 12. The CDR3 coding sequence is TGTGCCACCAGTGGAAGTGAGGCAGGGGGCATAAATGAGCAGTTCTTC. Residues: CATSGSEAGGINEQFF.

V is TRBV19 and J is TRBJ2-1; 9 bases agree with TRBD1. This CDR3 is 15 amino acids long. V lost 7 bases to trimming and J lost 4 bases; unmatched junction nucleotides: 8. Germline V CDR1 and CDR2: LNHDA, SQIVND (reference sequence). The CDR3 loop reads CASKVDRGIYNEQFF. The CDR3 bases are TGTGCCAGTAAAGTAGACAGGGGGATTTACAATGAGCAGTTCTTC.

The chain employs TRBV2 and TRBJ2-1, with D perhaps matching TRBD1 (5 bases). CDR1 and CDR2 from the germline V gene are SNHLY and FYNNEI. This CDR3 is 14 amino acids long. Trimming removed 6 bases at V and 4 bases at J, with 13 bases between. The CDR3: CASRGITGYNEQFF. CDR3 DNA sequence: TGTGCCAGCAGGGGGATCACAGGTTACAATGAGCAGTTCTTC.

CDR3 nucleotides: TGTGCCAGCAGCCCCCGGACAGGGTCGAACACTGAAGCTTTCTTT. It codes for CASSPRTGSNTEAFF. V usage is TRBV7-2 and J usage is TRBJ1-1, with 8 nucleotides matching TRBD1. CDR3 size: 15 residues. The junction had 6 bases not matched to a gene; V was cut back by 5 bases and J by 1 base. From germline, CDR1 is SGHTA and CDR2 FQGNSA.

This chain links TRBV5-4 with TRBJ2-1, with 10 bases matching TRBD2. Germline V lookup: CDR1 SGHNT, CDR2 YYREEE (reference sequence). Trimming at V came to 3 bases and at J to 6 bases, leaving 9 bases not matched to a gene. The CDR3 covers 16 residues. CDR3: CASSSAPGLATNEQFF. In DNA, the CDR3 is TGTGCCAGCAGCTCAGCACCGGGACTAGCGACCAATGAGCAGTTCTTC.

J is TRBJ1-1 and V is TRBV14, with unresolved D. The V and J ends lost 4 bases and 0 bases respectively, with 9 bases between them. CDR1 SGHDN and CDR2 FVKESK come from the germline V gene. The CDR3 sequence is 14 residues long. The CDR3 sequence: CASSPAGMNTEAFF. CDR3 nucleotides: TGTGCCAGCAGCCCCGCGGGAATGAACACTGAAGCTTTCTTT. Using reference TRBV14 and TRBJ1-1 for the parts outside the CDR3, the full variable domain is EAGVTQFPSHSVIEKGQTVTLRCDPISGHDNLYWYRRVMGKEIKFLLHFVKESKQDESGMPNNRFLAERTGGTYSTLKVQPAELEDSGVYFCASSPAGMNTEAFFGQGTRLTVV.

The rearrangement links TRBV5-1 to TRBJ1-2; TRBD1 matches at 8 bases. The V and J ends lost 3 bases and 1 base, in that order; junction bases with no gene match: 5. The germline gives CDR1 SGHRS, CDR2 YFSETQ. CDR3 length equals 15 residues. The CDR3 sequence: CASSSGTGVNYGYTF. CDR3 nucleotide sequence: TGCGCCAGCAGCTCAGGGACAGGCGTTAACTATGGCTACACCTTC.

CDR3 nucleotides: TGTGCCAGCAGTTACCGACAAGCTTCAACTAATGAAAAACTGTTTTTT. Encoded protein: CASSYRQASTNEKLFF. This chain uses TRBV6-5 with TRBJ1-4; D unclear. This CDR3 contains 16 residues. Germline V CDR1 and CDR2: MNHEY, SVGAGI. V gave up 2 bases and J gave up 0 bases, with 10 bases separating them.

This chain links TRBV2 with TRBJ1-1; 12 positions match TRBD1. Germline CDR1 is SNHLY and CDR2 is FYNNEI. V was pared by 1 base and J by 4 bases, with 4 bases of the junction left unmatched. The CDR3 extends over 16 amino acids. The CDR3 is CASSEGGQGAFTEAFF. The DNA for the CDR3 is TGTGCCAGCAGTGAAGGGGGACAGGGGGCCTTCACTGAAGCTTTCTTT.